This TCR beta chain was profiled in a study of shared clonotypes between healthy human individuals (dated by TCRdb to the early 2020s). In terms of the full investigation: A couple of women and a few men aged 18 to 49 years were included in the cohort. For each donor, three plates each were used for CD4 naive and CD4 memory, two plates were used for CD8 naive, and one plate was used for CD8 memory. To estimate repertoire size and how much clonotypes are shared between individuals, the study performed deep sequencing of blood TCR repertoires from a few healthy adults. Different laboratories and diverse techniques were used to prepare libraries and sequence TCR repertoires, to increase sequencing depth and limit assay-specific biases. Between about 0.85 and 9.5 billion PBMCs per donor were obtained by leukapheresis. Study-wide conclusions, independent of this receptor: The small number of donors limited the genetic and exposure-history diversity represented. When a few donors were compared, the shared fraction of clonotypes was around 5% for naive CD4, 3.5% to 4% for naive CD8, 2.3% for memory CD4, and around 0.4% for memory CD8. Compared with non-shared clonotypes, the clonotypes found in all four sorted-subset donors had higher generation probabilities. Naive subsets generally had larger estimated clonotype richness than memory subsets did. Based on pairwise subsampling, the degree of clonotype sharing among donors was expected to be affected by sequencing depth. Incomplete sequencing was indicated by rarefaction of sorted-subset datasets, despite the large sequencing depth. Sampling was limited to blood, and TCR repertoires in tissue likely differ from TCR repertoires in blood.

For this chain, trimming is 1 base at the V end and 8 bases at the J end, and the number of junction bases without a gene match is 14. Reading the germline V gene gives CDR1 SQVTM and CDR2 ANQGSEA. The CDR3 sequence holds 17 residues, the cysteine and phenylalanine included. The retained sequence is limited to the CDR3, 51 bases, with the frame set at the first base. TCR CDR3 regions were amplified from genomic DNA by multiplex PCR using the deep immunoSEQ assay. Extracted genomic DNA from each cell subset was distributed evenly across all wells of several immunoSEQ 96-well plates, and each plate was treated as a replicate. For sorted subsets, each replicate PCR was loaded with 200 ng genomic DNA, equivalent to 30,000 or so T cell genomes. The purified libraries were quantified using a Qubit 3.0 fluorometer, sized with a Bioanalyzer 2100, and then quantified again using the KAPA Library Quantification kit. A separate single-read 150-cycle Illumina NextSeq 550 flow cell was used to sequence each immunoSEQ 96-well plate. In the source study's methods: Because the immunoSEQ output included only junctional sequences and no quality scores, the filtering could not be the same as the filtering used for full-length reads. To assign V/J genes and CDR3, sequences were annotated using PyIR, a Python wrapper for IgBLAST v1.9, with IMGT germline references. Reads with weak V/J assignments (E-value above 1e-6), missing CDR3, stop codons, out-of-frame junctions, or ambiguous translated residues were removed. V3J clonotypes were defined as sequences sharing an identical inferred V gene, J gene, and CDR3 amino acid sequence. Percentage overlap between repertoires was computed as shared unique clonotypes divided by the size of the smaller repertoire. Repertoire richness was assessed with RTK rarefaction, the Chao1 estimator, and Recon v2.1 estimates of unobserved clonotypes. Generation probabilities for all TCRbeta clonotypes obtained by the gDNA method from a few donors were computed using OLGA. TCRdb stores this immuneACCESS table with in-frame sequences only. Part of the clones is absent; in the studies checked, under half of the shortfall reflects unresolved V genes, and no reason is known for the rest. The V and J calls and clone size come from that table; D and trimming were worked out from the DNA. The sample yields about 650,000 clones; around 95% were counted once. The ten top clones hold about 0.11% of the sample.

CD8 naive samples were obtained by positive selection for CCR7 among CD45RO-negative cells, yielding a CD45RA+CCR7+ population from which TemRA cells were excluded. Healthy HIV-negative adults with no recently reported acute infections or vaccinations were included as donors. Every donor was a Caucasian adult living in Nashville, Tennessee, USA. Blood was obtained by leukapheresis, after which PBMCs were separated by Ficoll-Histopaque density gradient centrifugation and cryopreserved in liquid nitrogen vapor phase. Purity and quantity of every magnetically sorted T cell population were checked by analytical flow cytometry. Each sorted fraction had its genomic DNA isolated and then quantified by UV absorbance on a Nanodrop 2000c. As concerns this clone: Its antigen is not yet known. No much larger clonotype is one base removed from it; base qualities were not supplied.

In this chain, TRBV29-1 is recombined with TRBJ1-4; 9 central nucleotides agree with TRBD1. Sequencing was performed on naive CD8+ T cells sorted from blood. Reading the label with the study, this specimen's cell subset or site is: CD45RA+CCR7+. The clonotype originates from a woman aged 30 to 39 in good health. The CDR3 has the sequence CSVEGSEMGTGIEKLFF. The sequenced DNA: TGCAGCGTTGAAGGTAGTGAGATGGGGACAGGGATCGAAAAACTGTTTTTT.